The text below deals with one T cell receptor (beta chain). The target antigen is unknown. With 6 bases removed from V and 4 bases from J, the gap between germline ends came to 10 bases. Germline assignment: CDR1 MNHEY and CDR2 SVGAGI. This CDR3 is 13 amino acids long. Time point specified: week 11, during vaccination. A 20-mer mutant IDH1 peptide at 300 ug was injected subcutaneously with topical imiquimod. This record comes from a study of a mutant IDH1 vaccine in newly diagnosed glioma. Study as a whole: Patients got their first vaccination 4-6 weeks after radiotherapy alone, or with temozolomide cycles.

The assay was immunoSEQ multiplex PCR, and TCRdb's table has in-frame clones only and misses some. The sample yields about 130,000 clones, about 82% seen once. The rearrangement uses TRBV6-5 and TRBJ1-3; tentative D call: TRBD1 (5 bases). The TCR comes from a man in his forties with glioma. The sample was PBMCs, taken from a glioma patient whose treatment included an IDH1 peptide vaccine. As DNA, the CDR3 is TGTGCCAGCAGAGGGGTAGGGGGAAACACCATATATTTT. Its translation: CASRGVGGNTIYF.